The 9 T cell receptor beta chains below were found in one sample sequenced in a study of PD-L1 blockade in urothelial cancer. This table comes from immunoSEQ multiplex PCR, and its TCRdb copy is limited to in-frame clones, with some not included. There are approximately 34,000 clones in the sample; roughly 88% occur only once, and less than 40% lies in the top ten. This specimen consisted of PBMCs, obtained around atezolizumab (anti-PD-L1) treatment. These receptors all stem from a man between 60 and 70 years old with urothelial cancer.

The V call is TRBV7-2, the J call TRBJ1-2, with 7 bases lining up with TRBD1. V lost 1 base and J lost 1; bases outside the gene matches: 6. CDR1 is SGHTA, CDR2 FQGNSA, per germline. This CDR3 contains 16 residues. The CDR3 loop is CASSLGLTGFNYGYTF. The CDR3 bases are TGTGCCAGCAGCTTAGGATTGACAGGGTTTAACTATGGCTACACCTTC.

This chain uses TRBV5-4 with TRBJ2-2; maybe TRBD2 (5 bases). The germline CDR1 and CDR2 sequences are SGHNT and YYREEE (reference sequence). The CDR3 has 15 amino acids. V was pared by 3 bases and J by 0 bases, with 9 bases between. CDR3 nucleotides: TGTGCCAGCAGCTCCGGGAAACCGAACACCGGGGAGCTGTTTTTT. Amino acids: CASSSGKPNTGELFF.

This clone was counted once. The V call is TRBV14, the J call TRBJ2-1; 10 nucleotides align to TRBD2. Germline V gene lookup returns CDR1 SGHDN and CDR2 FVKESK. J gave up 6 bases and V 2 bases, and 7 bases lay outside the gene matches. There are 16 residues in the CDR3. CDR3 loop: CASSQLGGLAANEQFF. In DNA form, the CDR3 reads TGTGCCAGCAGCCAATTGGGAGGACTAGCGGCCAATGAGCAGTTCTTC.

This clone was found once. V is TRBV19 and J is TRBJ2-5; 7 bases align to TRBD2. This CDR3 has 16 amino acids. Germline V CDR1 and CDR2: LNHDA, SQIVND (reference sequence). The trim removed 3 bases at V and 2 bases at J, leaving 9 bases unmatched. CDR3 loop: CASSMGLPGGQETQYF. The CDR3 DNA is TGTGCCAGTAGTATGGGTCTCCCGGGGGGTCAAGAGACCCAGTACTTC.

This chain connects TRBV5-1 to TRBJ2-1; 11 bases align to TRBD2. The CDR3 totals 16 residues. Germline values: CDR1 SGHRS, CDR2 YFSETQ. Losses at the gene ends were 4 bases for V and 7 bases for J; bases not matched to a gene: 10. CDR3 nucleotide sequence: TGCGCCAGCAGCCCTTTAGCGGGAGGGCCGGGTAATGAGCAGTTCTTC. Amino acids: CASSPLAGGPGNEQFF. The complete variable domain, with remaining parts taken from reference TRBV5-1 and TRBJ2-1, reads KAGVTQTPRYLIKTRGQQVTLSCSPISGHRSVSWYQQTPGQGLQFLFEYFSETQRNKGNFPGRFSGRQFSNSRSEMNVSTLELGDSALYLCASSPLAGGPGNEQFFGPGTRLTVL.

The chain uses TRBV6-1 and TRBJ1-1; D gene uncertain. The CDR3 spans 13 residues. V lost 6 bases to trimming and J lost 1 base, with 9 bases between them. The germline V gene has CDR1 MNHNS and CDR2 SASEGT. The CDR3 reads CASSLDQNTEAFF. Here the CDR3 DNA reads TGTGCCAGCAGCCTAGATCAGAACACTGAAGCTTTCTTT.

The CDR3 here is CASSLGGTGFLSTEAFF. As DNA, the CDR3 is TGTGCCAGCAGCTTAGGAGGAACAGGCTTTTTGAGCACTGAAGCTTTCTTT. This sequence joins TRBV7-9 and TRBJ1-1; TRBD1 might be the D (5 bases). This CDR3 is built from 17 residues. Between the trimmed V and J ends, which lost 1 base and 4 bases, there was a span of 19 bases. Germline CDR1 SEHNR, CDR2 FQNEAQ (reference sequence).

The genes are TRBV5-4 and TRBJ2-7, with D maybe TRBD2 (6 bases). This CDR3 has 16 amino acids. Trimming took 0 bases from V and 2 from J, leaving 15 bases between them. Germline V lookup: CDR1 SGHNT, CDR2 YYREEE (reference sequence). CDR3 coding DNA: TGTGCCAGCAGCTTGGCTCTGCGGGACCCAACCTACGAGCAGTACTTC. Encoded protein: CASSLALRDPTYEQYF.

This clone was detected only a few times. The V gene is TRBV7-6, the J gene TRBJ1-5; the match to TRBD1 covers 9 bases. V shed 5 bases and J 6 bases; nucleotides not matched to a gene: 11. CDR1 and CDR2 (germline): SGHVS, FNYEAQ. The length of the CDR3 is 16 residues. The CDR3 DNA follows: TGTGCCAGCAGCCCATACAGGGGGCAGTTAACTCAGCCCCAGCATTTT. This codes for CASSPYRGQLTQPQHF.